What follows is one T cell receptor (beta chain) and its context. Trimming removed 0 bases from V and 3 bases from J, with 9 bases in between. Germline CDR1 and CDR2: SGHTA and FQGNSA. The CDR3 length is 15 residues. Per the original data handling: It was from reference gene primer amplification that nucleated cell counts were estimated. Here immunoSEQ multiplex PCR was the method, and the copy in TCRdb shows in-frame clones only, minus some. The V and J calls and the clone size are those of that table, but D and trimming were determined from the DNA. Among about 81,000 clones listed, 90% to 95% were seen once. The record originates from a study of blood T cell repertoires in COVID-19. Across the whole study: Sites in the United States, Italy and Spain provided acute and convalescent COVID-19 samples. Nucleic acid was either cDNA or gDNA, and it came from T cells, B-cell-depleted T cells, or PBMCs.

The chain uses TRBV7-2 and TRBJ2-1, with a weak D call TRBD1 (5 bases). This receptor was obtained from a woman in her forties or fifties in a cohort sampled during active COVID-19. The specimen sequenced was peripheral blood. The CDR3 bases are TGTGCCAGCAGCTTAGCGGGGCCGTACTACAATGAGCAGTTCTTC. It translates to CASSLAGPYYNEQFF.